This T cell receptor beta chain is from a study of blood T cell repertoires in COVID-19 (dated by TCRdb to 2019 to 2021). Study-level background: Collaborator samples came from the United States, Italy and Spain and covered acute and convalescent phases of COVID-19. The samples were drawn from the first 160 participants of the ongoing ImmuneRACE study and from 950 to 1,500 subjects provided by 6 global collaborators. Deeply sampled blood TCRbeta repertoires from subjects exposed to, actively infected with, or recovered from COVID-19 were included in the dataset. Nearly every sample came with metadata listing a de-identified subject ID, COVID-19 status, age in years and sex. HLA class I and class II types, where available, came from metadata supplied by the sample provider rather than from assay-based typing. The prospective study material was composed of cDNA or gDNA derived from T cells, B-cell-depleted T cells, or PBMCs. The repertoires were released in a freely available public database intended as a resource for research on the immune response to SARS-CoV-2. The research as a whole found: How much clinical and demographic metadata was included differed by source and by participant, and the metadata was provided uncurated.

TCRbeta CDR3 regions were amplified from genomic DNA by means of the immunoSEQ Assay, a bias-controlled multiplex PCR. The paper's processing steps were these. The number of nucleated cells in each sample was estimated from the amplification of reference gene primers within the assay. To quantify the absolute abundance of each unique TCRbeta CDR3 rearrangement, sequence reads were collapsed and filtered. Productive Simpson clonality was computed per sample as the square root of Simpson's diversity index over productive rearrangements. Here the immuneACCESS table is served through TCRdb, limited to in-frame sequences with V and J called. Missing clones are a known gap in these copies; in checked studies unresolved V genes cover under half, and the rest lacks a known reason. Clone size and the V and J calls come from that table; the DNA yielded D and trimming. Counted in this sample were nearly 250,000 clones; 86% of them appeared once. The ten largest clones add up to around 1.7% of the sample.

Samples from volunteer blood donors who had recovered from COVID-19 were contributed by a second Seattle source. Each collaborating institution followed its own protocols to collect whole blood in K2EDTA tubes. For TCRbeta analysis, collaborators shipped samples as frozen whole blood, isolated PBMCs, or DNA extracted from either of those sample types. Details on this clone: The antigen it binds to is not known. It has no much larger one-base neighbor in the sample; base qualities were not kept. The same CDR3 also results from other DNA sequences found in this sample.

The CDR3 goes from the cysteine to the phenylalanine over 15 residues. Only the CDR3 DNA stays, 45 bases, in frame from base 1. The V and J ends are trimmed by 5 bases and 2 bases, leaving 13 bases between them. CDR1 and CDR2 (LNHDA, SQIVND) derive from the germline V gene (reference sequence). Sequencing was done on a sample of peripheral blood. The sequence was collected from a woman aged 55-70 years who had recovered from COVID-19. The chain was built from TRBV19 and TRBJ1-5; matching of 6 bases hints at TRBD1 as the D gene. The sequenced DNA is TGTGCCAGTAGTTACAGGGATGCGGGCAATCAGCCCCAGCATTTT. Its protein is CASSYRDAGNQPQHF.